What follows are 14 T cell receptor beta chains derived from one specimen sequenced in a study of CD8+ T cells in alopecia areata. The treatment denotes: oral pan-JAK inhibitor, 5-10 mg twice daily. Extracted RNA was reverse transcribed, and the resulting cDNA served as sequencing template. Only in-frame clones appear in the TCRdb table, and some are missing; sequencing was by immunoSEQ multiplex PCR. The sample contains approximately 110,000 clones, roughly three fifths of which appear only once. The source was CD8+ T cells sorted from blood, collected at week 24, from a patient treated with tofacitinib. The receptor set was obtained from a human donor with alopecia areata.

The V call is TRBV7-6, the J call TRBJ1-1; 11 bases align to TRBD1. The V gene's germline CDR1 is SGHVS and CDR2 FNYEAQ. J gave up 5 bases and V 6 bases, and 5 bases lay outside the gene matches. CDR3 size: 14 residues. The CDR3 is CASSWDRGGTEAFF. CDR3 coding DNA: TGTGCCAGCAGTTGGGACAGGGGGGGGACTGAAGCTTTCTTT.

This clone was seen only a few times. Germline is not matched at one junction end, which may reflect a read error. The rearrangement joins TRBV7-7 to TRBJ2-5, with D perhaps matching TRBD1 (6 bases). This CDR3 region has 15 residues. The V gene's germline CDR1 is SSHAT and CDR2 FNYEAQ (reference sequence). In nucleotides, the CDR3 is TGTGCTAGCAGCTTAGTGACAGGCACGCAAGAGACCCAGTACTTC. It yields the protein CASSLVTGTQETQYF.

The chain recombines TRBV28 with TRBJ1-5, with D tentatively TRBD1 (6 bases). CDR1 MDHEN and CDR2 SYDVKM come from the germline V gene. The CDR3 extends over 15 amino acids. The V gene lost 8 bases and the J gene lost 1 base, with 15 bases spanning the gap. The CDR3 loop is CASLPTGTSNQPQHF. CDR3 DNA sequence: TGTGCCAGCCTACCTACAGGGACCAGCAATCAGCCCCAGCATTTT.

The rearrangement joins TRBV6-5 to TRBJ2-7; perhaps TRBD1 as D (7 bases). The germline CDR1 and CDR2 sequences are MNHEY and SVGAGI. The V and J ends lost 2 bases and 2 bases respectively, with 13 bases between them. The CDR3 consists of 15 residues. The CDR3 spells CASSYEEGATYEQYF. For the CDR3, the DNA is TGTGCCAGCAGTTACGAGGAGGGGGCAACCTACGAGCAGTACTTC.

CDR3: CASSQVIGGEETQYF. CDR3 nucleotide sequence: TGCGCCAGCAGCCAAGTGATAGGCGGGGAAGAGACCCAGTACTTC. The chain employs TRBV4-3 and TRBJ2-5; a possible D gene is TRBD2 (6 bases). V was trimmed by 1 base and J by 3 bases, leaving 12 bases between them. The CDR3 is 15 residues long. Germline V gene sequence: CDR1 LGHNA, CDR2 YSLEER.

V gene TRBV18 combines with J gene TRBJ2-2, with D possibly matching TRBD1 (6 bases). The V gene's germline CDR1 is KGHSH and CDR2 LQKENI. The CDR3 contains 14 residues. Between the trimmed V and J ends, which lost 3 bases and 4 bases, there was a span of 9 bases. CDR3 sequence: CASSPGHLTGELFF. DNA of the CDR3: TGTGCCAGCTCACCGGGACATCTCACCGGGGAGCTGTTTTTT.

The chain employs TRBV7-9 and TRBJ2-6; D is undetermined. The CDR3 sequence is 15 residues long. The V gene lost 3 bases and the J gene lost 0 bases, with 6 bases spanning the gap. CDR1 is SEHNR and CDR2 is FQNEAQ in the germline V gene (reference sequence). CDR3 DNA: TGTGCCAGCAGCTTTAGGCCCTCTGGGGCCAACGTCCTGACTTTC. As protein: CASSFRPSGANVLTF.

The V gene is TRBV6-6, the J gene TRBJ1-5; 9 bases line up with TRBD1. This CDR3 contains 14 residues. Germline CDR1 and CDR2: MNHNY and SVGAGI (reference sequence). The V and J ends lost 2 bases and 6 bases, in that order; junction bases with no gene match: 2. CDR3 bases: TGTGCCAGCAGTTACCAGACAGGGGGTCAGCCCCAGCATTTT. Protein sequence: CASSYQTGGQPQHF.

The chain combines TRBV30 with TRBJ2-7; 8 bases align to TRBD2. V was pared by 4 bases and J by 4 bases, with 6 bases of the junction left unmatched. The germline V gene has CDR1 GTSNPN and CDR2 SVGIG (reference sequence). This CDR3 comprises 13 residues. CDR3 bases: TGTGCCTGGATTCCAGCGGGGGATTACGAGCAGTACTTC. Amino acid sequence: CAWIPAGDYEQYF.

The chain recombines TRBV9 with TRBJ1-1, with D perhaps matching TRBD1 (5 bases). The germline V and J ends were trimmed by 0 bases and 0 bases, with 18 bases remaining between them. CDR1 and CDR2 (germline): SGDLS, YYNGEE. CDR3 length: 18 amino acids. CDR3 loop: CASSVENRIGGMNTEAFF. The CDR3 coding sequence is TGTGCCAGCAGCGTAGAAAACAGGATCGGAGGTATGAACACTGAAGCTTTCTTT.

V gene TRBV6-5 combines with J gene TRBJ2-5; TRBD1 matches 11 bases. The V gene end was trimmed by 2 bases and the J gene end by 5 bases; junction bases not matched to a gene: 7. Germline V lookup: CDR1 MNHEY, CDR2 SVGAGI. The CDR3 sequence is 16 residues long. The CDR3 nucleotides read TGTGCCAGCAGTTACGGAGGGACAGGGGGTGTGGAGACCCAGTACTTC. This gives the protein CASSYGGTGGVETQYF.

To note about this clone: A much larger clone lies a single base off, so this may be a read error. This chain joins TRBV5-6 and TRBJ1-2; D is unresolved. This CDR3 region has 14 residues. Germline V CDR1 and CDR2: SGHDT, YYEEEE. V was pared by 0 bases and J by 4 bases, with 10 bases between. The CDR3 bases are TGTGCCAGCAGCTTGGAAGGACCCCCCTATGGCTACACCTTC. Amino acids: CASSLEGPPYGYTF.

The chain uses TRBV27 and TRBJ2-7; possible D gene TRBD2, 5 bases. V lost 4 bases and J 0 bases, leaving 13 bases between the germline ends. Germline V gene sequence: CDR1 MNHEY, CDR2 SMNVEV (reference sequence). The CDR3 is 15 residues long. This CDR3 reads CASSSWNGDSYEQYF. In DNA, the CDR3 is TGTGCCAGCAGTTCCTGGAACGGGGACTCCTACGAGCAGTACTTC.

This chain connects TRBV29-1 to TRBJ1-2; 10 bases match TRBD1. Trimming removed 1 base from V and 4 bases from J; junction bases left unmatched: 9. The CDR3 is made up of 16 amino acids. Per germline, CDR1 SQVTM and CDR2 ANQGSEA. Written as DNA, the CDR3 is TGCAGCGTTGAAGGGGCTGGGACAGGGGAATTCTATGGCTACACCTTC. Translating it yields CSVEGAGTGEFYGYTF.